This TCR beta chain was found in a study of T-cell memory formation after mild COVID-19. This clonotype was observed a handful of times. Each CDR3 protein is one row after TCRdb ran MiXCR on the 5' RACE reads. The sample yields approximately 450,000 distinct CDR3 sequences, approximately 18% seen once. Looked up from germline, CDR1 is WSHSY and CDR2 is SAAADI. The trim removed 6 bases at V and 2 bases at J, leaving 6 bases unmatched. The CDR3 totals 14 residues. Sequenced input: PBMCs or a T cell subset sorted from them (not recorded which). The rearrangement links TRBV10-2 to TRBJ2-7; 8 nucleotides line up with TRBD1. The receptor was isolated from an adult woman who had mild COVID-19 (a few samples of this study predate the infection). Cell type and time point are not known. The CDR3 bases are TGCGCCAGCAGGGGGACAGGTTTTACCTACGAGCAGTACTTC. Encoded protein: CASRGTGFTYEQYF.